Below, one T cell receptor (beta chain) is given with its context. What it binds is unknown. Germline values: CDR1 SGHVS, CDR2 FQNEAQ. CDR3 size: 16 residues. Trimming took 4 bases from V and 4 from J; bases not matched to a gene: 10. The data are from a study of CD8+ T cells in alopecia areata. At the level of the study: Using the percentage of affected scalp area, treated patients' severity was scored. Study observations and caveats: Tofacitinib significantly lowered scalp clonality and expanded CD8+ clones among the top 100. The study found that many expanded lesional clones persisted in scalp and blood during tofacitinib.

The authors extracted RNA and reverse transcribed it into cDNA as the sequencing template. Profiling relied on immunoSEQ multiplex PCR, and the TCRdb table lists in-frame clones only, not all of them. Here the sample spans about 140,000 clones, around 87% being singletons. The treatment: oral pan-JAK inhibitor, 5-10 mg twice daily. The V and J genes are TRBV7-8 and TRBJ2-5; the match to TRBD1 covers 9 bases. The starting material was CD8+ T cells sorted from blood, obtained at week 4, from a patient treated with tofacitinib. This TCR came from a human donor with alopecia areata. CDR3 region: CASSSAGTGLLETQYF. CDR3 sequence (DNA): TGTGCCAGCAGCTCAGCCGGGACAGGGCTATTAGAGACCCAGTACTTC.